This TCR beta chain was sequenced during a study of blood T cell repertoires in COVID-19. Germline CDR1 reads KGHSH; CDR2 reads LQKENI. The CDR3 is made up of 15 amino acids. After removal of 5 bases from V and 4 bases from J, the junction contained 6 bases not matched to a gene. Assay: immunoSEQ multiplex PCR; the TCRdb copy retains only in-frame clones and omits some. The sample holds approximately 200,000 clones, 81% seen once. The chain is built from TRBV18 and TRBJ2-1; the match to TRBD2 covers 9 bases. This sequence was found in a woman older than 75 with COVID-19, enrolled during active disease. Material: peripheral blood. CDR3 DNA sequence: TGTGCCAGCTCATCCTTTGCGGGGGGGTACAATGAGCAGTTCTTC. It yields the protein CASSSFAGGYNEQFF.